The clone carrying this TCR beta chain was recorded at least ten times. This sample stems from a study of T cells in Graves' hyperthyroidism and ophthalmopathy. Trimming cost V 8 bases and J 8 bases, with 21 bases left between them. Germline CDR1 and CDR2: SQVTM and ANQGSEA. The CDR3 sequence is 13 residues long. Template material for amplifying TCR beta CDR3 regions consisted of RNA transcripts. The HTBI primer set drove a first-round RT-PCR of the TCR CDR3. TCRdb passed the multiplex PCR reads through MiXCR, listing each CDR3 protein once. This sample yields hundreds of thousands of distinct CDR3 sequences, of which about 15% are seen a single time; 20% to 25% belongs to the top ten.

The sequence came from a woman in her 30s with Graves' hyperthyroidism. Sequencing used blood. The rearrangement links TRBV29-1 to TRBJ1-1, with D possibly matching TRBD1 (5 bases). The CDR3 DNA follows: TGCAGCCCGTCCGAGGGGCGGGCGGCCGAAGCTTTCTTT. It yields the protein CSPSEGRAAEAFF.